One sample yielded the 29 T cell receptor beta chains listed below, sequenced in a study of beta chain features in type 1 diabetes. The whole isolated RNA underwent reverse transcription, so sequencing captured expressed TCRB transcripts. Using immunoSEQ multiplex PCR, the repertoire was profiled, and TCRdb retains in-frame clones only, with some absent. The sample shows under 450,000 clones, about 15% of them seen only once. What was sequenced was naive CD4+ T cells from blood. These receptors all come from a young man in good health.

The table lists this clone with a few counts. As DNA, the CDR3 is TGTGCCACCAGCAGAGATGGCAGGCTGGGCACTGAAGCTTTCTTT. It yields the protein CATSRDGRLGTEAFF. This sequence joins TRBV15 and TRBJ1-1; D gene uncertain. The CDR3 sequence is 15 residues long. V was clipped by 0 bases and J by 4 bases, with 12 bases between them. Germline-derived CDR1 and CDR2 are LNHNV and YYDKDF (reference sequence).

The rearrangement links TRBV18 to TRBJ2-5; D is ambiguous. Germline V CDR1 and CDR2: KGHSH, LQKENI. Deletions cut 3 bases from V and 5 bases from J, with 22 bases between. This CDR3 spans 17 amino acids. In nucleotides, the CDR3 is TGTGCCAGCTCACCTAGAGCCCGGGCGACCTCCGGGGAGACCCAGTACTTC. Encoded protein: CASSPRARATSGETQYF.

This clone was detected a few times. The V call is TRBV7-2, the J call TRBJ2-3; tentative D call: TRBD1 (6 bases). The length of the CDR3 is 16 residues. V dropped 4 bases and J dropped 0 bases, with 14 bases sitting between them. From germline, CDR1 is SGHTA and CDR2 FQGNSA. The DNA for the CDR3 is TGTGCCAGCAGCTCTGAGGGGGTTATAAGCACAGATACGCAGTATTTT. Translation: CASSSEGVISTDTQYF.

This chain's CDR3 is CASSTQSNEKLFF. The CDR3 DNA reads TGTGCCAGTAGTACACAGTCTAATGAAAAACTGTTTTTT. The chain couples TRBV19 to TRBJ1-4; D is unresolved. Trimming shortened V by 4 bases and J by 3 bases, and 6 bases separated the two germline ends. Germline CDR1 reads LNHDA; CDR2 reads SQIVND (reference sequence). The CDR3 contains 13 residues.

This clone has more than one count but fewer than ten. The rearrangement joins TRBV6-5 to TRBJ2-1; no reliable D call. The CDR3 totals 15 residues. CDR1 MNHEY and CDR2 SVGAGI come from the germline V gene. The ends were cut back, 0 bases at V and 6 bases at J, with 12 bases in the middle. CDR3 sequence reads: CASSYSILTSNEQFF. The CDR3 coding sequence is TGTGCCAGCAGTTACTCGATATTGACGAGCAATGAGCAGTTCTTC.

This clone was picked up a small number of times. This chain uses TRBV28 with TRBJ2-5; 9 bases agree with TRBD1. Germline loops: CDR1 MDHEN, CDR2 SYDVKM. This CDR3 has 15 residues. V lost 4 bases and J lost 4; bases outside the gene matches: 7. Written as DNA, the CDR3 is TGTGCCAGCAGTTCCGGACAGGGGTTCAGAGAGACCCAGTACTTC. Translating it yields CASSSGQGFRETQYF. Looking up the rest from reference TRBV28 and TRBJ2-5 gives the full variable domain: DVKVTQSSRYLVKRTGEKVFLECVQDMDHENMFWYRQDPGLGLRLIYFSYDVKMKEKGDIPEGYSVSREKKERFSLILESASTNQTSMYLCASSSGQGFRETQYFGPGTRLLVL.

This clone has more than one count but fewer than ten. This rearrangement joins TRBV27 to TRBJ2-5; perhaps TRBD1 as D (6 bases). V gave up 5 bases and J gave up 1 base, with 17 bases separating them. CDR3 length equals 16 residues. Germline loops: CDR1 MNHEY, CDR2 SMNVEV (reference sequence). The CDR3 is CASSPDHSRGQETQYF. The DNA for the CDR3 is TGTGCCAGCAGTCCTGACCACTCCAGGGGCCAAGAGACCCAGTACTTC.

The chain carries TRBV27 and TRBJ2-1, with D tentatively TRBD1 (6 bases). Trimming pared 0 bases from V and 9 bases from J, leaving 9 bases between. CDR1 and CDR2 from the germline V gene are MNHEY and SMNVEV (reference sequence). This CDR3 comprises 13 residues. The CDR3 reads CASSLSTGPEQFF. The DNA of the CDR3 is TGTGCCAGCAGTTTATCGACAGGTCCTGAGCAGTTCTTC.

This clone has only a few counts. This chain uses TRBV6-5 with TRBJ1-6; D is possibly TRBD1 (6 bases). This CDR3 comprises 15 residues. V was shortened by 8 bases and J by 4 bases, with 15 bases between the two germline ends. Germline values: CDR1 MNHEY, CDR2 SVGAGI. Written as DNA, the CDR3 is TGTGCCAGCGGGAGGGGGTTTGGGTATAATTCACCCCTCCACTTT. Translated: CASGRGFGYNSPLHF.

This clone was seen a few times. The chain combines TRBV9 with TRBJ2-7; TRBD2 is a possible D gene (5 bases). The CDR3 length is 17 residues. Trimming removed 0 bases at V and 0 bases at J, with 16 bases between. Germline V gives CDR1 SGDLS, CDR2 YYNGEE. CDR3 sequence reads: CASSVGPGRESSYEQYV. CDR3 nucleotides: TGTGCCAGCAGCGTAGGTCCCGGTAGGGAGAGCTCCTACGAGCAGTACGTC.

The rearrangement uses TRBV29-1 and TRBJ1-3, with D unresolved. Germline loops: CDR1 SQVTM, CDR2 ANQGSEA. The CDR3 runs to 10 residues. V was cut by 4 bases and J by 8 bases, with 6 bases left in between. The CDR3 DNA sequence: TGCAGCGTTGCCCTGGACACCATATATTTT. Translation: CSVALDTIYF.

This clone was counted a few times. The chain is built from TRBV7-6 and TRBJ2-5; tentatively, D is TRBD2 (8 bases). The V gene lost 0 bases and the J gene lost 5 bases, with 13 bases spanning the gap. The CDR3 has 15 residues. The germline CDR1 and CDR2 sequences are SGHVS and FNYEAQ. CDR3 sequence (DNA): TGTGCCAGCAGCTTAGCGGGACTAGGGGGCGAGACCCAGTACTTC. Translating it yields CASSLAGLGGETQYF.

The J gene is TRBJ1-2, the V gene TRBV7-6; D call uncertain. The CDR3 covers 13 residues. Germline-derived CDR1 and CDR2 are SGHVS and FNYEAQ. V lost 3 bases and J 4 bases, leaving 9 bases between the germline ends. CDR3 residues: CASSLALGYGYTF. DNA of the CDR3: TGTGCCAGCAGCTTGGCTCTAGGCTATGGCTACACCTTC.

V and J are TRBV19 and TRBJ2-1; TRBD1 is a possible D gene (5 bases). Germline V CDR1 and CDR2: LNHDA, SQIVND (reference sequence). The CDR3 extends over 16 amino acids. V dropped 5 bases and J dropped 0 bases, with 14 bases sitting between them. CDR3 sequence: CASSPLTVYSYNEQFF. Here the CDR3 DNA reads TGTGCCAGTAGTCCGCTGACAGTCTACTCCTACAATGAGCAGTTCTTC.

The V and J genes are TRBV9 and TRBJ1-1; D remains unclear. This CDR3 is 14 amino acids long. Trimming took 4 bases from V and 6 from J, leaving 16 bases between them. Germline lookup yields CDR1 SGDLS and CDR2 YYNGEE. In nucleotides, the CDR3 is TGTGCCAGCAGCTACGGGCCTCTAGGCCCTGAAGCTTTCTTT. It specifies CASSYGPLGPEAFF.

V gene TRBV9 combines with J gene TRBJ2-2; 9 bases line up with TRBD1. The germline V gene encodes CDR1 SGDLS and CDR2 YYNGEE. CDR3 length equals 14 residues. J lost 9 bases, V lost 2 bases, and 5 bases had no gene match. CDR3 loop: CASSVATGGWELFF. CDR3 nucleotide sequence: TGTGCCAGCAGCGTGGCTACAGGGGGCTGGGAGCTGTTTTTT.

This chain's CDR3 is CASSADLAGVRYTGELFF. The CDR3 DNA sequence: TGTGCCAGTAGTGCGGATCTGGCGGGAGTTAGGTACACCGGGGAGCTGTTTTTT. The rearrangement uses TRBV19 and TRBJ2-2, with 7 nucleotides matching TRBD2. Germline V gene data show CDR1 as LNHDA and CDR2 as SQIVND (reference sequence). V lost 5 bases, J lost 3 bases, and 15 bases stayed unmatched. This CDR3 has 18 amino acids. The full variable domain, rest sourced from reference TRBV19 and TRBJ2-2, is DGGITQSPKYLFRKEGQNVTLSCEQNLNHDAMYWYRQDPGQGLRLIYYSQIVNDFQKGDIAEGYSVSREKKESFPLTVTSAQKNPTAFYLCASSADLAGVRYTGELFFGEGSRLTVL.

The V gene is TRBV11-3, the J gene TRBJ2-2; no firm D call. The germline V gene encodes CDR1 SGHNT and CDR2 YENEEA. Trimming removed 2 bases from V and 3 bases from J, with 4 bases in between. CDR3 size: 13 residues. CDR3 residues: CASSLSYTGELFF. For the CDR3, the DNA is TGTGCCAGCAGCTTAAGTTACACCGGGGAGCTGTTTTTT.

CDR3 loop: CSVQAQGASSYEQYV. In DNA, the CDR3 is TGCAGCGTTCAAGCACAGGGGGCGAGCTCCTACGAGCAGTACGTC. V gene TRBV29-1 combines with J gene TRBJ2-7, with 9 bases aligning to TRBD1. Germline loops: CDR1 SQVTM, CDR2 ANQGSEA. J lost 0 bases, V lost 5 bases, and 8 bases had no gene match. This CDR3 has 15 residues.

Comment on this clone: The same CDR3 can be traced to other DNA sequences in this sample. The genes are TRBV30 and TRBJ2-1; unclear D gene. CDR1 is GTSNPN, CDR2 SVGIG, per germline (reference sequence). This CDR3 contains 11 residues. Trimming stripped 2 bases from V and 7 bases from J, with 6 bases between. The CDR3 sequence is CAWSPLNEQFF. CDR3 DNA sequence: TGTGCCTGGAGTCCCCTTAATGAGCAGTTCTTC.

The CDR3: CASSQGQGEKLFF. DNA for the CDR3: TGCGCCAGCAGCCAAGGACAGGGTGAAAAACTGTTTTTT. This chain uses TRBV4-3 with TRBJ1-4; 7 bases match TRBD1. Per the germline V gene, CDR1 is LGHNA and CDR2 is YSLEER. The junction had 0 bases not matched to a gene; V was cut back by 1 base and J by 7 bases. This CDR3 contains 13 residues.

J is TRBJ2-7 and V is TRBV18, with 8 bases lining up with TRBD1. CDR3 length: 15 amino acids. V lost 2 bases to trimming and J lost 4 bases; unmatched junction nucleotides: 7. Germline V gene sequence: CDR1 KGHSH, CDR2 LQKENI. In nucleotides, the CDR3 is TGTGCCAGCTCACCAGGGACAGGTGATGGGTACGAGCAGTACGTC. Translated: CASSPGTGDGYEQYV.

Here the CDR3 reads CAISESILVTDTQYF. The CDR3 nucleotides are TGTGCCATCAGTGAGTCTATCCTAGTAACAGATACGCAGTATTTT. The V and J genes are TRBV10-3 and TRBJ2-3; D uncertain. Trimming took 0 bases from V and 3 from J, leaving 10 bases between them. CDR1 and CDR2 (germline): ENHRY, SYGVKD. The CDR3 has 15 residues.

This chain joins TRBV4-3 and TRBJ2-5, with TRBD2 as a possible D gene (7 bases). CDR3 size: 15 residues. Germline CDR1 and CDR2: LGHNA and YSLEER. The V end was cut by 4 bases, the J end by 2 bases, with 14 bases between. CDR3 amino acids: CASSRRGGGQETQYF. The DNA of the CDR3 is TGCGCCAGCAGCCGCAGGGGAGGGGGGCAAGAGACCCAGTACTTC.

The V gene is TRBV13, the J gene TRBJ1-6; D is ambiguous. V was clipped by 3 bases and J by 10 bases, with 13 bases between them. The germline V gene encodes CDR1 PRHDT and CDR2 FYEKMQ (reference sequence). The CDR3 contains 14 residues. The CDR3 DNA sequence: TGTGCCAGCAGCTTCCTCCCACGCAACTCACCCCTCCACTTT. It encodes CASSFLPRNSPLHF.

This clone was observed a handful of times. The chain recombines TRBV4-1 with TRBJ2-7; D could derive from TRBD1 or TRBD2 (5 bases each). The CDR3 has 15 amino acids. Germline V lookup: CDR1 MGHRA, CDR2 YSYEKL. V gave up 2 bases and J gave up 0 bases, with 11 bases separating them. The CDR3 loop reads CASSQRDVSSYEQYF. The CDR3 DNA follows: TGCGCCAGCAGCCAACGGGACGTAAGCTCCTACGAGCAGTACTTC.

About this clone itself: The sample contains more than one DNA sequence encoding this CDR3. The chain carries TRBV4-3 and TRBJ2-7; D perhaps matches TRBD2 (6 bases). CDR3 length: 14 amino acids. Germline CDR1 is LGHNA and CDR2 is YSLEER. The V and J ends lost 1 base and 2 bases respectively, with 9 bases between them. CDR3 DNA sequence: TGCGCCAGCAGCCAAGGGAGGGGAGCCTACGAGCAGTACTTC. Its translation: CASSQGRGAYEQYF.

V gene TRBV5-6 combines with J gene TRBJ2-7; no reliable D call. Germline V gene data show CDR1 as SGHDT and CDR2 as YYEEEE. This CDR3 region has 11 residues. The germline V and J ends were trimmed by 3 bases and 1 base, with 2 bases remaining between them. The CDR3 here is CASSYSYEQYF. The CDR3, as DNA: TGTGCCAGCAGCTATTCCTACGAGCAGTACTTC.

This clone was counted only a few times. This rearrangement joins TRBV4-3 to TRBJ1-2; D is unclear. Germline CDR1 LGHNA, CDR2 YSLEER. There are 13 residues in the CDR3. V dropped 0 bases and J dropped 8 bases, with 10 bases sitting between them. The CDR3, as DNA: TGCGCCAGCAGCCAAGAGTGGGATAAGGGCTACACCTTC. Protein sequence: CASSQEWDKGYTF.